This T cell receptor beta chain was identified in a study of CD8 T cells in Susac syndrome. With random hexamers, reverse transcription was performed on about 0.5 to 1 ug of RNA. TCRdb fed the immunoSEQ multiplex PCR reads into MiXCR, producing one record per CDR3 protein. The sample has 150,000 to 200,000 distinct CDR3 sequences; 92% are singletons. This CDR3 region has 15 residues. V lost 6 bases and J 1 base, leaving 18 bases between the germline ends. Germline V lookup: CDR1 SQVTM, CDR2 ANQGSEA. The sample taken for sequencing was CD4+ T cells from PBMCs. The receptor was isolated from a human donor in good health. The chain couples TRBV29-1 to TRBJ1-1; possible D gene TRBD1, 5 bases. The CDR3 bases are TGCAGCGTGGACCTCCGGGGCCCAAGGAACACTGAAGCTTTCTTT. Translation: CSVDLRGPRNTEAFF.